This is a list of T cell receptor beta chains from one sample in a study of blood T cell repertoires in COVID-19. TCRdb keeps only in-frame clones here, not all; method: immunoSEQ multiplex PCR. The sample lists 260,000 or so clones, 83% occurring once. Material: PBMCs or T cells enriched from blood (not recorded which). Every receptor here comes from a woman aged 40 to 50 who had been exposed to COVID-19. Each CDR3 is given with its conserved first and last residue. D genes are given only for firm matches. Clone size is stated in some rows and not others, as once, few, many or a class when expanded.

V gene	CDR3 length	J gene	clone size	D gene	CDR3 protein	CDR3 DNA
TRBV7-7	13	TRBJ2-5	.	.	CASSPGGGETQYF	TGTGCTAGCAGCCCCGGAGGAGGGGAGACCCAGTACTTC
TRBV29-1	13	TRBJ1-2	.	TRBD1	CSVGIGTDYGYTF	TGCAGCGTTGGTATCGGGACAGATTATGGCTACACCTTC
TRBV7-2	14	TRBJ2-7	.	TRBD2	CASSLSGGTYEQYF	TGTGCCAGCAGCCTTAGCGGGGGGACCTACGAGCAGTACTTC
TRBV11-2	15	TRBJ1-6	.	.	CASSSSRVLNSPLHF	TGTGCCAGCAGCTCATCCAGGGTGCTCAATTCACCCCTCCACTTT
TRBV2	12	TRBJ1-1	.	.	CASTWEYTEAFF	TGTGCCAGCACTTGGGAGTACACTGAAGCTTTCTTT
TRBV4-1	18	TRBJ1-1	many	.	CASSPAGALSGSPPEAFF	TGCGCCAGCAGCCCGGCCGGGGCCTTATCCGGGAGCCCCCCTGAAGCTTTCTTT
TRBV19	16	TRBJ1-5	once	TRBD1	CASSPGAGGIWQPQHF	TGTGCCAGTAGTCCCGGAGCAGGGGGGATTTGGCAGCCCCAGCATTTT
TRBV12-3/TRBV12-4	13	TRBJ1-1	.	TRBD1	CASRQGRNTEAFF	TGTGCCAGCAGACAGGGGCGAAACACTGAAGCTTTCTTT
TRBV29-1	16	TRBJ2-1	.	TRBD2	CSVAHRVTGGYNEQFF	TGCAGCGTTGCCCATAGGGTAACGGGGGGGTACAATGAGCAGTTCTTC
TRBV6-2/TRBV6-3	15	TRBJ1-3	.	.	CASSTDSRAGNTIYF	TGTGCCAGCAGTACGGACTCACGGGCTGGAAACACCATATATTTT
TRBV29-1	14	TRBJ1-1	.	.	CSVERQKADTEAFF	TGCAGCGTTGAACGACAGAAGGCGGACACTGAAGCTTTCTTT
TRBV28	15	TRBJ1-6	.	.	CASSSPDRIASPLHF	TGTGCCAGCAGTTCCCCCGACAGGATTGCGTCACCCCTCCACTTT
TRBV9	20	TRBJ2-6	.	TRBD1	CASSVAIRTGTLSGANVLTF	TGTGCCAGCAGCGTGGCAATAAGGACAGGGACTCTCTCTGGGGCCAACGTCCTGACTTTC
TRBV6-5	15	TRBJ1-2	.	TRBD1	CASSYSTAGGAGYTF	TGTGCCAGCAGTTACTCGACCGCAGGGGGCGCGGGCTACACCTTC
TRBV10-3	13	TRBJ1-6	.	TRBD1	CAIRQGNNSPLHF	TGTGCCATCAGACAGGGGAATAATTCACCCCTCCACTTT
TRBV5-1	15	TRBJ2-4	.	.	CASSVGRLAKNIQYF	TGCGCCAGCAGCGTTGGGAGGTTAGCCAAAAACATTCAGTACTTC
TRBV27	14	TRBJ2-3	.	TRBD2	CASKRGGSTDTQYF	TGTGCCAGCAAGCGGGGGGGAAGCACAGATACGCAGTATTTT
TRBV7-2	13	TRBJ1-6	few	TRBD1	CASSLQDRVALHF	TGTGCCAGCAGCTTACAAGACAGGGTGGCCCTCCACTTT
TRBV5-1	16	TRBJ2-3	once	TRBD2	CASSIGPSGGTPTQYF	TGCGCCAGCAGCATAGGCCCTAGCGGGGGGACTCCTACGCAGTATTTT
TRBV5-4	15	TRBJ1-2	.	TRBD1	CASSLDRGLGYGYTF	TGTGCCAGCAGCTTGGACAGGGGGCTAGGCTATGGCTACACCTTC
TRBV15	15	TRBJ2-3	.	.	CATSRPSGVTDTQYF	TGTGCCACCAGCAGACCCTCGGGGGTCACAGATACGCAGTATTTT
TRBV2	13	TRBJ1-2	.	.	CASIERRGGGYTF	TGTGCCAGCATCGAACGTAGGGGGGGCGGCTACACCTTC
TRBV29-1	20	TRBJ1-3	.	TRBD1	CSVEKGVGTGAFSSGNTIYF	TGCAGCGTCGAAAAGGGCGTTGGGACAGGGGCCTTCAGCTCTGGAAACACCATATATTTT
TRBV6-5	15	TRBJ1-6	.	TRBD1	CASRRDREMGSPLHF	TGTGCCAGCAGACGGGACAGGGAAATGGGCTCACCCCTCCACTTT
TRBV5-1	19	TRBJ2-7	few	TRBD1	CASSLRTAGQGARRAEQYF	TGCGCCAGCAGCTTGCGCACCGCCGGACAGGGGGCGCGGAGAGCCGAGCAGTACTTC
TRBV5-1	15	TRBJ2-7	.	TRBD2	CASSSGLAGSYEQYF	TGCGCCAGCAGCTCGGGACTAGCGGGTTCCTACGAGCAGTACTTC